This T cell receptor beta chain derives from a study of control samples from healthy donors and cancer patients. TCRdb's copy holds only in-frame clones and misses some; the assay was immunoSEQ multiplex PCR. In the table there are 150,000 or so clones, around 93% of which are singletons. Germline V CDR1 and CDR2: SGDLS, YYNGEE. The CDR3 is 14 amino acids. V lost 2 bases and J 2 bases, leaving 10 bases between the germline ends. Sequencing was performed on blood. The rearrangement joins TRBV9 to TRBJ1-2; D perhaps matches TRBD1 (5 bases). The clonotype comes from a woman in her sixties in good health. CDR3 loop: CASSVQGLNYGYTF. The CDR3 bases are TGTGCCAGCAGCGTTCAGGGTTTGAACTATGGCTACACCTTC.